Only a few counts were recorded for the clone carrying this TCR beta chain. Its antigen is unidentified. The germline V gene has CDR1 SGHTA and CDR2 FQGNSA. The CDR3 sequence is 15 residues long. J lost 4 bases, V lost 4 bases, and 7 bases had no gene match. Time point meaning: patch test 1, 2 weeks after DPC sensitization. Treatment described: therapeutic diphenylcyclopropenone sensitization with weekly scalp DPC. Blood draws came before every patch-test application. Non-pregnant alopecia patients aged 18 to 70, suitable for DPC therapy. The source of the sample is a study of human T cells and chemical hapten exposure. Study-level findings and limits: Versus controls, expanded TCRs had significantly more large CDR3 similarity clusters.

TCRdb used MiXCR to reprocess the RACE reads, holding one entry per CDR3 protein. The table records fewer than 150,000 distinct CDR3 sequences, around 13% of them present only once. The chain links TRBV7-2 to TRBJ2-3; 8 bases match TRBD2. This material consisted of whole blood, taken in connection with sensitization to the hapten diphenylcyclopropenone (DPC). This clonotype was obtained from a man aged 18 to 30 with alopecia areata. Some clones in this sample may be carry-over from other donors' samples. CDR3 DNA: TGTGCCAGCAGCTCAAGCGGGGGTAGCGCAGATACGCAGTATTTT. Its protein is CASSSSGGSADTQYF.